The clone carrying this T cell receptor (beta chain) has just a few counts. V was pared by 3 bases and J by 3 bases, with 16 bases of the junction left unmatched. The CDR3 runs to 19 residues. Germline V gene sequence: CDR1 MNHEY, CDR2 SMNVEV (reference sequence). These data come from a study of blood T cell repertoires in COVID-19. At the level of the study: Samples of COVID-19 (acute and convalescent) were obtained from the United States, Italy and Spain. T cells, B-cell-depleted T cells, or PBMCs supplied cDNA or gDNA.

In Seattle, patients joined the study during active infection and were tracked longitudinally. Original processing notes: Amplified reference gene primers provided the basis for estimating nucleated cell counts. Generated by immunoSEQ multiplex PCR, the TCRdb table keeps only in-frame clones and is missing some. V, J and clone size are those of that table, while D and trimming were read from the DNA. This table has a few hundred thousand clones, more than 80% appearing once. Sample: peripheral blood. This chain connects TRBV27 to TRBJ2-3; 9 bases line up with TRBD1. The receptor was derived from a woman in her 30s with COVID-19, enrolled during active disease. The CDR3, as DNA: TGTGCCAGCAGTTTCTCAAACGCCGGGACAGGGAACCCTACAGATACGCAGTATTTT. Translating gives CASSFSNAGTGNPTDTQYF.